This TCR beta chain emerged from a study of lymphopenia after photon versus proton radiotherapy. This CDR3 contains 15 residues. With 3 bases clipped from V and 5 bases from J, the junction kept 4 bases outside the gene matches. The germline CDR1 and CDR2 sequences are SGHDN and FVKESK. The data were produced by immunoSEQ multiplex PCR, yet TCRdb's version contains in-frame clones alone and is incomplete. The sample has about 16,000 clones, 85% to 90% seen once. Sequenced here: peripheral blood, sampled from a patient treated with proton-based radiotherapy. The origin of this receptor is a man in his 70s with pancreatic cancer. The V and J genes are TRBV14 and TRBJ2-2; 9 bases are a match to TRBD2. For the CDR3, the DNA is TGTGCCAGCAGCCAGGGGGGACTAGCAACCGGGGAGCTGTTTTTT. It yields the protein CASSQGGLATGELFF.